This TCR beta chain was sequenced for a study of T cells in Graves' hyperthyroidism and ophthalmopathy. CDR1 is SNHLY, CDR2 FYNNEI, per germline. V shed 2 bases and J shed 3 bases, with 9 bases lying between them. There are 14 residues in the CDR3. The source material, RNA transcripts, was used to amplify TCR beta CDR3 regions. HTBI primers were used for first-round RT-PCR of the TCR CDR3. Each CDR3 protein gets one entry after TCRdb re-called the multiplex PCR reads with MiXCR. The table shows more than 150,000 distinct CDR3 sequences, with approximately 15% occurring only once. Ten or more counts support this clonotype. Fresh peripheral blood, around 10 ml of it, supplied the PBMCs.

What was sequenced was blood. The genes are TRBV2 and TRBJ2-3; D is possibly TRBD2 (6 bases). The receptor was derived from a woman between 50 and 59 years old with Graves' hyperthyroidism. DNA for the CDR3: TGTGCCAGCAGTGAAAATGGAGGGACAGATACGCAGTATTTT. As protein: CASSENGGTDTQYF.